This paragraph covers one TCR beta chain sequence. The PCR employed 60 Vbeta primers together with 13 Jbeta primers. Original processing methods: Per a later analysis, the number of unique TCR beta chains was about 80 million, of which roughly 9.9 million were shared. Sequencing was performed with immunoSEQ multiplex PCR; in TCRdb, only in-frame clones are kept and a portion is missing. That table furnishes V, J and clone size, whereas the DNA furnished D and trimming. The repertoire holds 130,000 to 150,000 clones, with about three quarters as singletons. These data come from a study of cytomegalovirus exposure and HLA in healthy donors. The source is a man between 35 and 55 years old in good health and CMV-seropositive. The sequencing input was PBMCs.

The CDR3: CASSLDRRYEQYF. CDR3 nucleotide sequence: TGCGCCAGCAGCTTAGACAGGAGGTACGAGCAGTACTTC. The chain is built from TRBV5-1 and TRBJ2-7; D is perhaps TRBD1 (6 bases). V shed 2 bases and J shed 4 bases, with 10 bases lying between them. Looked up from germline, CDR1 is SGHRS and CDR2 is YFSETQ. The CDR3 has 13 residues.